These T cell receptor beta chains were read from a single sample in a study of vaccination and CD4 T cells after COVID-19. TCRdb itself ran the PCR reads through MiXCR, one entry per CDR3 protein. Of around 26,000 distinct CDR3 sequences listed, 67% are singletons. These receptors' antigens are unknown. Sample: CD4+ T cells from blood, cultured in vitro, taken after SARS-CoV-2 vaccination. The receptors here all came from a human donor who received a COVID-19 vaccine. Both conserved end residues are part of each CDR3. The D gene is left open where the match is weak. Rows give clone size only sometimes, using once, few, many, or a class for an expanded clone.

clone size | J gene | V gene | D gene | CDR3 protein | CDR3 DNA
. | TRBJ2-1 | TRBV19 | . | CASSSGLLSYNEQFF | TGTGCCAGTAGTTCCGGCTTACTCTCCTACAATGAGCAGTTCTTC
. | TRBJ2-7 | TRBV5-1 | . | CASSLGQGGSYEQYF | TGCGCCAGCAGCTTGGGCCAGGGCGGCTCCTACGAGCAGTACTTC
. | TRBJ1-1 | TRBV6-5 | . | CASSYSQEWSEAFF | TGTGCCAGCAGTTACTCGCAGGAGTGGTCCGAAGCTTTCTTT
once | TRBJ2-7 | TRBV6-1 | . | CASSPGGDFGQYF | TGTGCCAGCAGCCCCGGTGGCGATTTCGGGCAGTACTTC
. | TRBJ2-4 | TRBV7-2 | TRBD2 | CASSTRSGGGPKNIQYF | TGTGCCAGCAGCACCCGAAGCGGGGGTGGGCCCAAAAACATTCAGTACTTC
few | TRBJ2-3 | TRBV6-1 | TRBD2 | CASKRGTSTDTQYF | TGTGCCAGTAAGCGGGGAACTAGCACAGATACGCAGTATTTT
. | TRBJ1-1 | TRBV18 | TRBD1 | CASSPVLQGVNTEAFF | TGTGCCAGCTCACCAGTACTCCAGGGGGTGAACACTGAAGCTTTCTTT
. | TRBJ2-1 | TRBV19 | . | CASIDFSGGGGEQFF | TGTGCCAGTATAGACTTTTCGGGGGGCGGTGGTGAGCAGTTCTTC
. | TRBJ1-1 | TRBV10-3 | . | CAISYVRGGNTEAFF | TGTGCCATCAGCTATGTGCGGGGGGGCAACACTGAAGCTTTCTTT
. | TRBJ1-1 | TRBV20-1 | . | CSAREGGDTEAFF | TGCAGTGCTAGAGAGGGGGGGGACACTGAAGCTTTCTTT
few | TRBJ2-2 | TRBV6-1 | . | CASRAVTGELFF | TGTGCCAGCAGGGCAGTCACCGGGGAGCTGTTTTTT
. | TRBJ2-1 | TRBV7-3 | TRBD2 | CASSLLGGATDTQFF | TGTGCCAGCAGCTTACTCGGGGGGGCCACAGATACGCAGTTCTTC
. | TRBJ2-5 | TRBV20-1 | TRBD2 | CSAPRTGGETQYF | TGCAGTGCCCCCCGGACGGGAGGAGAGACCCAGTACTTC
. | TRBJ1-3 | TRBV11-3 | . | CASSLEGLLLHDGSSGNTIYF | TGTGCCAGCAGCTTAGAGGGGCTCCTCTTGCATGACGGGAGCTCTGGAAACACCATATATTTT
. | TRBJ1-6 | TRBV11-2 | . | CASSLDRSSPLHF | TGTGCCAGCAGCTTAGACCGGAGTTCACCCCTCCACTTT
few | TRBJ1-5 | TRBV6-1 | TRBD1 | CASSAGQGNQSQHF | TGTGCCAGCAGTGCCGGACAGGGAAATCAGTCCCAGCATTTT
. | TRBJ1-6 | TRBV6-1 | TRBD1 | CASRFLQGRGSPLHF | TGTGCCAGCAGATTCTTACAGGGGCGTGGTTCACCCCTCCACTTT
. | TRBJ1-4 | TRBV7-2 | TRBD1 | CASSQTGGVEKLFF | TGTGCCAGCAGCCAGACAGGGGGCGTTGAAAAACTGTTTTTT
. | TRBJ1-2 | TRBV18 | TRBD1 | CASSLGRGQGAYGYTF | TGTGCCAGCTCGCTCGGACGAGGACAGGGAGCCTATGGCTACACCTTC
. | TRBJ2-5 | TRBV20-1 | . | CSARSAPGETQYF | TGCAGTGCTAGGTCGGCCCCCGGGGAGACCCAGTACTTC
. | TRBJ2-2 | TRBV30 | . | CAWSVLNTGELFF | TGTGCCTGGAGTGTACTGAACACCGGGGAGCTGTTTTTT